This is a list of T cell receptor beta chains from one sample in a study of PD-1 blockade in mismatch repair-deficient tumors. Using immunoSEQ multiplex PCR, the repertoire was profiled, and TCRdb retains in-frame clones only, with some absent. This table holds some 45,000 clones, around three quarters found once. Sequenced material: PBMCs, taken before pembrolizumab treatment. These receptors were obtained from an adult with mismatch repair-deficient cancer. The CDR3 runs from the conserved cysteine through the conserved F or W.

TRBV29-1	TRBJ2-1	CSGRTGSYNEQFF
TRBV7-7	TRBJ2-5	CASSLAWGAGQETQYF
TRBV7-2	TRBJ1-1	CASSSPARGSEAFF
TRBV9	TRBJ2-2	CTSSVDGSRELFF
TRBV2	TRBJ2-3	CASSERPPGADTQYF
TRBV7-3	TRBJ1-5	CASSFQADQPQHF
TRBV7-9	TRBJ1-1	CASSRRMNTEAFF
TRBV7-6	TRBJ2-1	CASSLDPSEQFF
TRBV28	TRBJ1-4	CASRSGGDEKLFF
TRBV10-2	TRBJ2-2	CAAGTGELFF
TRBV6-1	TRBJ1-5	CASSGTGGNQPQHF
TRBV7-8	TRBJ2-7	CASSNRVSPEQYF
TRBV5-4	TRBJ2-7	CASSLGGRNEQYF
TRBV19	TRBJ1-5	CASSTGGVGSQPQHF
TRBV7-9	-	CASSLAADSHEQYF
TRBV6-1	TRBJ1-3	CASSARTGSGNTIYF
TRBV5-4	TRBJ2-7	CASSFRKGDYEQYF
TRBV5-6	TRBJ2-5	CASSLALRTEIFQETQYF
TRBV6-5	TRBJ2-7	CASSYSGGQGINEQYF
TRBV4-3	TRBJ2-1	CASSQGTGGDYNEQFF
TRBV4-2	TRBJ2-2	CASSQVRATGELFF
TRBV11-3	TRBJ2-7	CASSPNSGYEQYF
TRBV19	TRBJ2-6	CASSITGSGANVLTF
TRBV7-2	TRBJ2-7	CASSTRQGWEQYF
TRBV25-1	TRBJ2-7	CASSGDFYSYEQYF
TRBV5-6	TRBJ2-7	CASSSREVGNYEQYF
TRBV9	TRBJ1-2	CASSAGTGGYYGYTF
TRBV14	TRBJ1-1	CASSNGFEAFF
TRBV27	TRBJ2-6	CASSTLAASSGANVLTF
TRBV15	TRBJ1-2	CATSRDGRGRAEIDGYTF
TRBV11-1	TRBJ1-1	CASSLRGDTLAGLEAFF
TRBV27	TRBJ1-1	CASSFSGTGNTEAFF
TRBV6-5	TRBJ2-7	CASTPPGTSDEQYF
TRBV4-2	TRBJ1-1	CASSLGGGSNTEAFF
TRBV2	TRBJ2-7	CASSALGQGGEQYF